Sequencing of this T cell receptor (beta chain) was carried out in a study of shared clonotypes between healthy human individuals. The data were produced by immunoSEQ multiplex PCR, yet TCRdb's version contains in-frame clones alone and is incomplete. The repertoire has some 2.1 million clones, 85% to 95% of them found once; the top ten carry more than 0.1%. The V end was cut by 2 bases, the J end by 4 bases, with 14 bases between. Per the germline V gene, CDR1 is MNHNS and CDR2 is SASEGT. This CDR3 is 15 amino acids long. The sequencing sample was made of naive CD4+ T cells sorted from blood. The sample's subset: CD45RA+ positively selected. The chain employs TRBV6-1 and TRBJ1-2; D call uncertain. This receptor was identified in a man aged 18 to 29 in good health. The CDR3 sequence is CASSEPERSLYGYTF. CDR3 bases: TGTGCCAGCAGTGAACCGGAACGGAGCCTCTATGGCTACACCTTC.